The present T cell receptor (beta chain) was sequenced within a study of regulatory T cells. Notes on this clone: The antigen remains unidentified.

The PCR used 52 TRBV and 13 TRBJ primers. Method: immunoSEQ multiplex PCR; TCRdb's copy keeps in-frame clones and lacks some. In the table there are 25,000 to 35,000 clones, 92% of which are singletons. Patients aged 2 to 39 years had fewer naive T cells. The CDR3 is 15 amino acids. V lost 0 bases and J 4 bases, leaving 11 bases between the germline ends. Per the germline V gene, CDR1 is SGHRS and CDR2 is YFSETQ. Study outcomes and limitations: In CD3G-deficient patients, conventional CD4+ T cells were enriched for hydrophobic CDR3 residues at positions 6 and 7.

Sequencing was performed on conventional CD4+ T cells sorted from blood. The V and J genes are TRBV5-1 and TRBJ2-1; D possibly corresponds to TRBD1 (6 bases). The source of this sequence is a person under 35 with CD3G deficiency. CDR3 in amino acids: CASSLDGTPYNEQFF. The CDR3 DNA reads TGCGCCAGCAGCTTGGACGGGACACCATACAATGAGCAGTTCTTC. Full variable domain (outside the CDR3, taken from reference TRBV5-1 and TRBJ2-1): KAGVTQTPRYLIKTRGQQVTLSCSPISGHRSVSWYQQTPGQGLQFLFEYFSETQRNKGNFPGRFSGRQFSNSRSEMNVSTLELGDSALYLCASSLDGTPYNEQFFGPGTRLTVL.